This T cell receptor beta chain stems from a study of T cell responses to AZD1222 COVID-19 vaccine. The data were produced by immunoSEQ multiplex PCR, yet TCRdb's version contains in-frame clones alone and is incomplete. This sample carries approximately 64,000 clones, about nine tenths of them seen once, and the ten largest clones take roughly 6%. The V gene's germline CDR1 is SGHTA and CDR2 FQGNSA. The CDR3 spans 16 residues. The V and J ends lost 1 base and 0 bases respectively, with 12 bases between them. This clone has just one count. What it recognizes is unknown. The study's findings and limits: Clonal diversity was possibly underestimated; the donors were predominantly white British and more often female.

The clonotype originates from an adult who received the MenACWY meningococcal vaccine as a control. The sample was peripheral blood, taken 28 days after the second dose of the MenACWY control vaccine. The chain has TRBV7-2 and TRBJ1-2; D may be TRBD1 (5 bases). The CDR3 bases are TGTGCCAGCAGCTTAGGTTTCGCGACAGCTAACTATGGCTACACCTTC. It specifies CASSLGFATANYGYTF.